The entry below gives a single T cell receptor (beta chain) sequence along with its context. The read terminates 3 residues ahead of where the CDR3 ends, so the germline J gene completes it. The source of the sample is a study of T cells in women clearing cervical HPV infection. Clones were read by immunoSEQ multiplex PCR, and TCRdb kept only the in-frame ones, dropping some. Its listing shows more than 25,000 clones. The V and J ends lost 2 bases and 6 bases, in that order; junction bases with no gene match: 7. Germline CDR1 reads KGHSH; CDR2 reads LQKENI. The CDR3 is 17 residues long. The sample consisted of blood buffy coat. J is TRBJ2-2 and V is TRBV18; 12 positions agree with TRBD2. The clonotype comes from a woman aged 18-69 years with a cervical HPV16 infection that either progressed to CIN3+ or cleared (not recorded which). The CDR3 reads CASSPGRLAGVAGELFF. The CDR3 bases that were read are TGTGCCAGCTCACCAGGTCGACTAGCGGGAGTGGCCGGGGAG.